One TCR beta chain is described in this entry. This entry belongs to a study of cytomegalovirus exposure and HLA in healthy donors. This PCR relied on a set of 60 Vbeta primers and 13 Jbeta primers. Using immunoSEQ multiplex PCR, the repertoire was profiled, and TCRdb retains in-frame clones only, with some absent. The repertoire holds more than 70,000 clones, with more than 60% as singletons. The germline V gene encodes CDR1 MGHRA and CDR2 YSYEKL. V lost 2 bases to trimming and J lost 0 bases, with 7 bases between them. The CDR3 covers 15 residues. The source is a boy aged 5-17 years in good health and CMV-seronegative. The chain is built from TRBV4-1 and TRBJ1-4; D possibly corresponds to TRBD1 (6 bases). The sample taken for sequencing was PBMCs. The CDR3 is CASSQRTATNEKLFF. CDR3 in DNA: TGCGCCAGCAGCCAAAGGACAGCAACTAATGAAAAACTGTTTTTT.